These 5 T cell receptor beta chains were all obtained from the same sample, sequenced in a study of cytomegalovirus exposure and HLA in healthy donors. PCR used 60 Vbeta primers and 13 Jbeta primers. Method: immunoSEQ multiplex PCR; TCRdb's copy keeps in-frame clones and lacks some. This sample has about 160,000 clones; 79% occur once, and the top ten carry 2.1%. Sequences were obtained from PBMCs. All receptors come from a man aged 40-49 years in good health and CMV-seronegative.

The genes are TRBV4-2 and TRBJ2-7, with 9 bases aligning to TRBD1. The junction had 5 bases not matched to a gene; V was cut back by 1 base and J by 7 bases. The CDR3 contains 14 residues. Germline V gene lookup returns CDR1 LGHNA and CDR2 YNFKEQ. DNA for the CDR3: TGTGCCAGCAGCCAAGGAGACAGGGGGACGGAGCAGTACTTC. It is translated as CASSQGDRGTEQYF.

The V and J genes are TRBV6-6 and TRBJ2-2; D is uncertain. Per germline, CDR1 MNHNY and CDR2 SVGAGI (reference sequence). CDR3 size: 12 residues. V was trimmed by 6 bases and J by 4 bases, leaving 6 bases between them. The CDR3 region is CASRTGTGELFF. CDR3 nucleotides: TGTGCCAGCAGAACGGGCACCGGGGAGCTGTTTTTT.

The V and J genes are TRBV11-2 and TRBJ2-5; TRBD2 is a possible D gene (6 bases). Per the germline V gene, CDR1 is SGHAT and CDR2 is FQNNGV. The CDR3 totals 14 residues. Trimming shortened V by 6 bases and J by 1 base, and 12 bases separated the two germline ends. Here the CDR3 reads CASSLLGGQETQYF. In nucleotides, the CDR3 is TGTGCCAGCAGTTTGCTCGGGGGCCAAGAGACCCAGTACTTC. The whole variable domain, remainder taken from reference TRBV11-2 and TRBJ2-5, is EAGVAQSPRYKIIEKRQSVAFWCNPISGHATLYWYQQILGQGPKLLIQFQNNGVVDDSQLPKDRFSAERLKGVDSTLKIQPAKLEDSAVYLCASSLLGGQETQYFGPGTRLLVL.

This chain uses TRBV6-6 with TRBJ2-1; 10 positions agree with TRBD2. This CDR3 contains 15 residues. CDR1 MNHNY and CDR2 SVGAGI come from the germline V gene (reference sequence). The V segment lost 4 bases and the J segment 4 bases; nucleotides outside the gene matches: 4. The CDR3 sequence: CASSLAGGPYNEQFF. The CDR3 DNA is TGTGCCAGCAGTTTAGCGGGAGGACCTTACAATGAGCAGTTCTTC.

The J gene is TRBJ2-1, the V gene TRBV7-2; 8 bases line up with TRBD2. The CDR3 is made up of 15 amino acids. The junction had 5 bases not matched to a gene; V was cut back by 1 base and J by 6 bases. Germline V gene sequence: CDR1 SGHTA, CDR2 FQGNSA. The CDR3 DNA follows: TGTGCCAGCAGCTTAGGCGGGGGGCGGTTCAATGAGCAGTTCTTC. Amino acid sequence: CASSLGGGRFNEQFF.